The T cell receptor (beta chain) under discussion was sequenced for a study of cytomegalovirus exposure and HLA in healthy donors. In the study overall: The 95 to 150 validation repertoires used the same platform as the roughly 670 first-cohort repertoires, a later analysis reported.

The CDR3 covers 15 residues. Per the germline V gene, CDR1 is SGHKS and CDR2 is YYEKEE (reference sequence). Trimming took 4 bases from V and 5 from J; bases not matched to a gene: 5. Profiling relied on immunoSEQ multiplex PCR, and the TCRdb table lists in-frame clones only, not all of them. The sample carries approximately 220,000 clones, about 87% recorded once. A note on this clone: Its matching antigen is unknown.

Study-wide points: Specificity of a few CMV-associated chains for CMV antigens was verified in vitro.

This receptor was obtained from a man aged 18 to 35 in good health and CMV-seronegative. The rearrangement uses TRBV5-5 and TRBJ1-6, with TRBD1 identical over 8 bases. Sequenced material: PBMCs. This chain's CDR3 is CASSRKQGDNSPLHF. CDR3 DNA: TGTGCCAGCAGCCGGAAACAGGGGGATAATTCACCCCTCCACTTT.